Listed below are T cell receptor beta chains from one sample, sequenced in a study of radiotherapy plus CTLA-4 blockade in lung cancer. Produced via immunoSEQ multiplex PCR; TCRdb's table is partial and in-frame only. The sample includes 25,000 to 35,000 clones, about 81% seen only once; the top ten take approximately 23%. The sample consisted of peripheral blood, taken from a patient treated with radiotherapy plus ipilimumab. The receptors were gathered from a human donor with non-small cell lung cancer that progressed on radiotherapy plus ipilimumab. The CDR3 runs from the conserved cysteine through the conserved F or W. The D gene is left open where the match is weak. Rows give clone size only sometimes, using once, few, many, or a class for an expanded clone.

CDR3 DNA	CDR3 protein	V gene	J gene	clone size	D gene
TGTGCCACCCTGAGGGGGTCTAGTTCACCCCTCCACTTT	CATLRGSSSPLHF	TRBV6-1	TRBJ1-6	NA	NA
TGCAGCGTGATAGTCCAGGTGGAGACCCAGTACTTC	CSVIVQVETQYF	TRBV29-1	TRBJ2-5	NA	NA
TGCGCCAGCAGCTTGGGCCAACCTAACAATGAGCAGTTCTTC	CASSLGQPNNEQFF	TRBV5-1	TRBJ2-1	NA	NA
TGTGCCAGCATATTAGCGGGGGCAGAGACCCAGTACTTC	CASILAGAETQYF	TRBV7-9	TRBJ2-5	NA	TRBD2
TGCGCCAGCAGTGAGGCAACAGGGGCGGGCGGCTACACCTTC	CASSEATGAGGYTF	TRBV10-1	TRBJ1-2	medium-sized	TRBD1
TGTGCCAGCAGCCGGACTGTCACAGATACGCAGTATTTT	CASSRTVTDTQYF	TRBV5-8	TRBJ2-3	NA	NA
TGTGCCAGCAGCCCCCACTCAGGGTTGCGAGAGACCCAGTACTTC	CASSPHSGLRETQYF	TRBV11-1	TRBJ2-5	NA	NA
TGTGCCAGCAGGCCCGGGGGGGCCGCAGAGACCCAGTACTTC	CASRPGGAAETQYF	TRBV6-5	TRBJ2-5	NA	TRBD2
TGTGCCAGTAGTCCCCCCGGGGGGCAAGCTAACTATGGCTACACCTTC	CASSPPGGQANYGYTF	TRBV19	TRBJ1-2	NA	NA
TGTGCCAGCGGGAACATGGGACAGGTTTATAATTCACCCCTCCACTTT	CASGNMGQVYNSPLHF	TRBV2	TRBJ1-6	NA	TRBD1
TGTGCCAGCAGCCTACAGGGGTCCCGGGATGGCTCACCCCTCCACTTT	CASSLQGSRDGSPLHF	TRBV9	TRBJ1-6	NA	TRBD1
TGTGCCAGCAGTTACTCCGCAGGGTGGGCCTACGAGCAGTACTTC	CASSYSAGWAYEQYF	TRBV6-6	TRBJ2-7	NA	NA
TGTGCCAGCGGCCGGGACGAGCAGTACTTC	CASGRDEQYF	TRBV6-5	TRBJ2-7	NA	NA
TGTGCCAGCAGCTTAGTTGGAGAGATTAATTCACCCCTCCACTTT	CASSLVGEINSPLHF	TRBV7-2	TRBJ1-6	NA	NA
TGTGCCAGTAGTATCTCGTCTAGCGGGGGGAAAGAGACCCAGTACTTC	CASSISSSGGKETQYF	TRBV19	TRBJ2-5	NA	TRBD2
TGCGCCAGCAGCTTGGGACAGGCGAGCTCTGGAAACACCATATATTTT	CASSLGQASSGNTIYF	TRBV5-1	TRBJ1-3	NA	NA
TGCGCCAGCAGCTTGGTCAGGGAATACGAGCAGTACTTC	CASSLVREYEQYF	TRBV5-1	TRBJ2-7	NA	NA
TGTGCCAGCAGCTTAGCTTGGGGACCGGACAGGGCGAACACTGAAGCTTTCTTT	CASSLAWGPDRANTEAFF	TRBV11-2	TRBJ1-1	NA	TRBD1
TGTGCCAGCAGTTACAAGGGGGGGGAATCCTACGAGCAGTACTTC	CASSYKGGESYEQYF	TRBV6-6	TRBJ2-7	NA	NA
TGCGCCAGCAGCCCACCACTAGCGGGAGCCACAGATACGCAGTATTTT	CASSPPLAGATDTQYF	TRBV5-1	TRBJ2-3	NA	TRBD2
TGTGCCAGCTCGGACTACTCCTACGAGCAGTACTTC	CASSDYSYEQYF	TRBV5-6	TRBJ2-7	NA	NA
TGTGCCAGCCGGACAGGGGATCATGAGCAGTTCTTC	CASRTGDHEQFF	TRBV2	TRBJ2-1	NA	TRBD1
TGTGCCAGCAGCAAAGCATGGGGGGGAGGTCATTCACCCCTCCACTTT	CASSKAWGGGHSPLHF	TRBV21-1	TRBJ1-6	NA	NA
TGTGCCAGCAGTCCTGGGAGGGGGAACACTGAAGCTTTCTTT	CASSPGRGNTEAFF	TRBV6-6	TRBJ1-1	NA	NA
TGTGCCAGCAGCGTAGGGGGGGGCAATGAGCAGTTCTTC	CASSVGGGNEQFF	TRBV9	TRBJ2-1	NA	TRBD2
TGTGCCAGCAGCTTGGATTTACCGAGGGGGATAAACACTGAAGCTTTCTTT	CASSLDLPRGINTEAFF	TRBV5-4	TRBJ1-1	NA	NA
TGTGCCAGCAGCCAACAGGGGCGGATAGGGACCCAGTACTTC	CASSQQGRIGTQYF	TRBV6-5	TRBJ2-5	NA	TRBD1
TGTGCCAGCAGACCCCCCGGGACAGCCCTCGGAGGGGAGCAGTTCTTC	CASRPPGTALGGEQFF	TRBV7-9	TRBJ2-1	NA	NA
TGTGCCAGCAGCGGAGGGGACAGGGCCCACTACGAGCAGTACTTC	CASSGGDRAHYEQYF	TRBV9	TRBJ2-7	NA	TRBD1
TGTGCCAGCAGACCACAGGGGGTCTCCTACGAGCAGTACTTC	CASRPQGVSYEQYF	TRBV5-4	TRBJ2-7	NA	TRBD1
TGCGCCAGCACCCAACATCGACAGGGGGCCACTGAAGCTTTCTTT	CASTQHRQGATEAFF	TRBV23-1	TRBJ1-1	few	TRBD1